These 30 T cell receptor beta chains share one sample of origin, sequenced in a study of response to subunit inactivated influenza vaccine. One entry per CDR3 protein, called by TCRdb with MiXCR from the RT-PCR reads. The repertoire holds roughly 520,000 distinct CDR3 sequences, 25% seen once, with approximately 2% in the top ten. This sample comprised CD4+ T cells sorted from PBMCs, obtained approximately 5 days after vaccination. These receptors came from a man between 50 and 59 years old who received an inactivated influenza vaccine.

This clonotype was seen a few times. This chain joins TRBV11-2 and TRBJ1-4; D is unclear. CDR1 and CDR2 (germline): SGHAT, FQNNGV. V lost 4 bases and J 8 bases, leaving 20 bases between the germline ends. This CDR3 is 16 amino acids long. CDR3 nucleotide sequence: TGTGCCAGCAGCTCGGGAGGCTCGCCGGTTGGGGAAAAACTGTTTTTT. This sequence encodes CASSSGGSPVGEKLFF.

The rearrangement joins TRBV20-1 to TRBJ2-7, with D perhaps matching TRBD1 (6 bases). The CDR3 is made up of 12 amino acids. Germline loops: CDR1 DFQATT, CDR2 SNEGSKA (reference sequence). The V and J ends lost 7 bases and 2 bases respectively, with 12 bases between them. DNA for the CDR3: TGCAGTGTAGAAGACAGGACCTACGAGCAGTACTTC. Translation gives CSVEDRTYEQYF.

This clonotype was seen only once. The rearrangement links TRBV2 to TRBJ1-3; TRBD1 might be the D (6 bases). The CDR3 loop spans 15 amino acids. Germline-derived CDR1 and CDR2 are SNHLY and FYNNEI. The ends were cut back, 6 bases at V and 3 bases at J, with 15 bases in the middle. CDR3 loop: CASSVQGLSGNTIYF. As DNA, the CDR3 is TGTGCCAGCAGCGTTCAGGGGTTGAGTGGAAACACCATATATTTT.

This clonotype was counted many times. This chain connects TRBV7-8 to TRBJ1-2; 7 positions agree with TRBD1. Trimming at V came to 1 base and at J to 7 bases, leaving 3 bases not matched to a gene. Germline assignment: CDR1 SGHVS and CDR2 FQNEAQ. The CDR3 has 13 residues. CDR3 region: CASSLDRGGGYTF. In DNA form, the CDR3 reads TGTGCCAGCAGCTTAGACAGGGGAGGTGGCTACACCTTC.

DNA for the CDR3: TGTGCCAGCAGCCAAGATCGACTAGTGGGATATAGCACAGATACGCAGTATTTT. The encoded protein is CASSQDRLVGYSTDTQYF. The genes are TRBV3-1 and TRBJ2-3; TRBD2 might be the D (6 bases). CDR3 length: 18 amino acids. Deletions cut 0 bases from V and 0 bases from J, with 16 bases between. Germline V gives CDR1 LGHDT, CDR2 YNNKEL (reference sequence).

The chain has TRBV4-2 and TRBJ1-5; no clear D gene. The CDR3 spans 15 residues. V was clipped by 0 bases and J by 0 bases, with 6 bases between them. Germline assignment: CDR1 LGHNA and CDR2 YNFKEQ. The CDR3 DNA is TGTGCCAGCAGCCAAGAGTGGGTTAGCAATCAGCCCCAGCATTTT. Residues: CASSQEWVSNQPQHF.

V is TRBV12-3 or TRBV12-4 and J is TRBJ1-2; 7 bases line up with TRBD1. J lost 2 bases, V lost 6 bases, and 9 bases had no gene match. The CDR3 has 15 amino acids. The CDR3 nucleotides read TGTGCCAGCAGCCGGAGCCTACAGGGGAACTATGGCTACACCTTC. Protein sequence: CASSRSLQGNYGYTF.

This clonotype was seen a few times. CDR3 DNA sequence: TGTGCCAGCAGTTACGCTAGCGGGAGTGTCGGAGATACGCAGTATTTT. Translation gives CASSYASGSVGDTQYF. The chain recombines TRBV6-5 with TRBJ2-3; 10 nucleotides match TRBD2. Germline loops: CDR1 MNHEY, CDR2 SVGAGI. The CDR3 contains 16 residues. V lost 2 bases, J lost 5 bases, and 7 bases stayed unmatched.

This chain joins TRBV3-1 and TRBJ2-5; D is undetermined. The germline gives CDR1 LGHDT, CDR2 YNNKEL (reference sequence). CDR3 length: 14 residues. The ends were cut back, 4 bases at V and 4 bases at J, with 13 bases in the middle. The CDR3, as DNA: TGTGCCAGCAGCCCCCGGATAGAAGGAGAGACCCAGTACTTC. The encoded protein is CASSPRIEGETQYF.

This clonotype turned up a few times. J is TRBJ2-1 and V is TRBV29-1; 11 bases are a match to TRBD2. The CDR3 consists of 15 residues. Germline CDR1 SQVTM, CDR2 ANQGSEA. The V gene end was trimmed by 4 bases and the J gene end by 6 bases; junction bases not matched to a gene: 8. For the CDR3, the DNA is TGCAGCGTTGGGTTCGGGACTAGCGGATCCAATGAGCAGTTCTTC. Protein sequence: CSVGFGTSGSNEQFF.

This clonotype was counted at least ten times. The V and J genes are TRBV12-3 or TRBV12-4 and TRBJ2-7; D gene uncertain. This CDR3 is 13 amino acids long. V was pared by 5 bases and J by 2 bases, with 10 bases between. CDR3 sequence: CASSRTAPYEQYF. The CDR3 region has the DNA TGTGCCAGCAGTAGGACGGCTCCCTACGAGCAGTACTTC.

This clonotype was counted a few times. This chain links TRBV27 with TRBJ2-3, with D possibly being TRBD2 (7 bases). Trimming shortened V by 6 bases and J by 1 base, and 14 bases separated the two germline ends. Germline CDR1 is MNHEY and CDR2 is SMNVEV (reference sequence). CDR3 size: 15 residues. The CDR3 DNA reads TGTGCCAGCAGCCGTCAAGGGGGGGGCACAGATACGCAGTATTTT. This codes for CASSRQGGGTDTQYF.

This clonotype was observed a few times. The V and J genes are TRBV27 and TRBJ2-4; D is uncertain. V shed 5 bases and J shed 3 bases, with 8 bases lying between them. CDR3 size: 13 residues. Germline V gene sequence: CDR1 MNHEY, CDR2 SMNVEV (reference sequence). The CDR3 here is CASSPLVKNIQYF. Written as DNA, the CDR3 is TGTGCCAGCAGTCCTCTCGTCAAAAACATTCAGTACTTC.

The CDR3, as DNA: TGCGCCAGCAGCAAGACAGGGGTCGAGCAGTACTTC. It encodes CASSKTGVEQYF. The chain employs TRBV5-1 and TRBJ2-7, with TRBD1 identical over 8 bases. The V gene end was trimmed by 4 bases and the J gene end by 6 bases; junction bases not matched to a gene: 3. This CDR3 has 12 residues. CDR1 and CDR2 from the germline V gene are SGHRS and YFSETQ. Full variable domain (missing parts from reference TRBV5-1 and TRBJ2-7): KAGVTQTPRYLIKTRGQQVTLSCSPISGHRSVSWYQQTPGQGLQFLFEYFSETQRNKGNFPGRFSGRQFSNSRSEMNVSTLELGDSALYLCASSKTGVEQYFGPGTRLTVT.

This clonotype was seen many times. As DNA, the CDR3 is TGTGCCAGCAGCTCGACAGGGGGCTCCTACAATGAGCAGTTCTTC. It is translated as CASSSTGGSYNEQFF. This chain connects TRBV12-3 or TRBV12-4 to TRBJ2-1; 9 nucleotides align to TRBD1. With V trimmed by 6 bases and J by 0 bases, 3 bases remained unmatched. CDR3 length equals 15 residues.

The chain uses TRBV12-3 or TRBV12-4 and TRBJ2-5; 13 positions agree with TRBD2. The J segment lost 2 bases and the V segment lost 2 bases, leaving 5 bases of the junction unmatched. The CDR3 totals 17 residues. In DNA form, the CDR3 reads TGTGCCAGCAGTTTAAAGGGACTAGCGGGGATTCAAGAGACCCAGTACTTC. Protein sequence: CASSLKGLAGIQETQYF.

A note on this clonotype: The germline gene is not matched at one end of the junction; a read error may be the cause. This sequence joins TRBV20-1 and TRBJ2-5; 7 nucleotides line up with TRBD1. CDR1 and CDR2 from the germline V gene are DFQATT and SNEGSKA (reference sequence). The CDR3 is 15 residues long. Here the CDR3 reads CSASGTGDWEESQYF. The CDR3 DNA follows: TGCAGTGCTAGCGGAACAGGGGATTGGGAAGAGTCCCAGTACTTC.

The V call is TRBV5-1, the J call TRBJ2-5, with 7 bases lining up with TRBD1. This CDR3 is 15 amino acids long. The junction had 11 bases not matched to a gene; V was cut back by 4 bases and J by 5 bases. Germline V gene sequence: CDR1 SGHRS, CDR2 YFSETQ. The CDR3 sequence: CASSGRQGEGETQYF. For the CDR3, the DNA is TGCGCCAGCAGCGGAAGACAGGGCGAAGGGGAGACCCAGTACTTC. The complete variable domain, with remaining parts taken from reference TRBV5-1 and TRBJ2-5, reads KAGVTQTPRYLIKTRGQQVTLSCSPISGHRSVSWYQQTPGQGLQFLFEYFSETQRNKGNFPGRFSGRQFSNSRSEMNVSTLELGDSALYLCASSGRQGEGETQYFGPGTRLLVL.

There are a few counts of this clonotype. The rearrangement joins TRBV28 to TRBJ2-7, with 8 bases aligning to TRBD1. V lost 4 bases to trimming and J lost 5 bases; unmatched junction nucleotides: 4. Germline-derived CDR1 and CDR2 are MDHEN and SYDVKM. The CDR3 spans 13 residues. In nucleotides, the CDR3 is TGTGCCAGCAGTTCGGGACAGGACCACGAGCAGTACTTC. Residues: CASSSGQDHEQYF. Supplemented by reference TRBV28 and TRBJ2-7, the full variable domain reads DVKVTQSSRYLVKRTGEKVFLECVQDMDHENMFWYRQDPGLGLRLIYFSYDVKMKEKGDIPEGYSVSREKKERFSLILESASTNQTSMYLCASSSGQDHEQYFGPGTRLTVT.

The table lists this clonotype with a few counts. V usage is TRBV6-2 or TRBV6-3 and J usage is TRBJ2-7; the match to TRBD1 covers 7 bases. Germline V gene data show CDR1 as MNHEY and CDR2 as SVGEGT. The CDR3 has 14 residues. V lost 6 bases, J lost 6 bases, and 11 bases stayed unmatched. As DNA, the CDR3 is TGTGCCAGCAGAGGGGGCGCCGTTTTTTCCGAGCAGTACTTC. Translating it yields CASRGGAVFSEQYF.

V and J are TRBV7-2 and TRBJ2-5; 7 bases line up with TRBD2. The germline V gene has CDR1 SGHTA and CDR2 FQGNSA. V gave up 7 bases and J gave up 4 bases; unmatched junction bases: 6. The CDR3 sequence is 13 residues long. The CDR3 reads CASTPGGAETQYF. As DNA, the CDR3 is TGTGCCAGCACCCCGGGGGGAGCAGAGACCCAGTACTTC.

A few counts support this clonotype. The chain employs TRBV6-1 and TRBJ1-5, with 8 positions matching TRBD1. The CDR3 has 14 amino acids. Germline V CDR1 and CDR2: MNHNS, SASEGT. The J segment lost 7 bases and the V segment lost 5 bases, leaving 7 bases of the junction unmatched. The CDR3 DNA is TGTGCCAGCAGTCTTGACAGGGGAGGGCAGCCCCAGCATTTT. It yields the protein CASSLDRGGQPQHF.

The chain carries TRBV4-1 and TRBJ2-7; tentatively, D is TRBD1 or TRBD2 (6 bases each). CDR1 is MGHRA and CDR2 is YSYEKL in the germline V gene. This CDR3 region has 15 residues. Deletions cut 3 bases from V and 7 bases from J, with 19 bases between. CDR3 protein: CASSHLGGRGEEQYF. CDR3 DNA: TGCGCCAGCAGCCATCTTGGGGGAAGGGGGGAAGAGCAGTACTTC.

The table lists this clonotype with a few counts. The chain is built from TRBV20-1 and TRBJ1-3, with TRBD1 as a possible D gene (5 bases). Germline loops: CDR1 DFQATT, CDR2 SNEGSKA (reference sequence). The CDR3 length is 16 residues. The germline V and J ends were trimmed by 0 bases and 2 bases, with 14 bases remaining between them. DNA of the CDR3: TGCAGTGCTAGAGACCCGGCCGGCAGGGCTGGAAACACCATATATTTT. This translates into CSARDPAGRAGNTIYF.

The chain uses TRBV12-3 or TRBV12-4 and TRBJ1-5, with D unresolved. The CDR3 loop spans 13 amino acids. V lost 2 bases to trimming and J lost 5 bases, with 7 bases between them. The CDR3 nucleotides read TGTGCCAGCAGTTTATCTGTGGATCAGCCCCAGCATTTT. It yields the protein CASSLSVDQPQHF.

This chain connects TRBV20-1 to TRBJ2-7; 9 positions agree with TRBD1. This CDR3 spans 14 amino acids. Germline values: CDR1 DFQATT, CDR2 SNEGSKA (reference sequence). V trimming: 6 bases; J trimming: 3 bases; junction bases outside the gene matches: 9. Here the CDR3 reads CSAIPGQGGYEQYF. As DNA, the CDR3 is TGCAGTGCCATACCGGGACAGGGAGGCTACGAGCAGTACTTC.

This clonotype has just a few counts. The rearrangement joins TRBV20-1 to TRBJ2-7, with D maybe TRBD2 (6 bases). Trimming cost V 0 bases and J 5 bases, with 11 bases left between them. Looked up from germline, CDR1 is DFQATT and CDR2 is SNEGSKA (reference sequence). This CDR3 has 13 residues. The CDR3 loop is CSARDQGRNEQYF. The DNA for the CDR3 is TGCAGTGCTAGAGATCAAGGGAGGAACGAGCAGTACTTC.

This clonotype was observed a few times. V usage is TRBV11-2 and J usage is TRBJ2-3; the match to TRBD1 covers 7 bases. CDR1 is SGHAT and CDR2 is FQNNGV in the germline V gene. The V gene end was trimmed by 1 base and the J gene end by 1 base; junction bases not matched to a gene: 8. The CDR3 spans 17 residues. CDR3 loop: CASSLGQGVEGTDTQYF. The CDR3 bases are TGTGCCAGCAGCTTAGGGCAGGGGGTCGAGGGCACAGATACGCAGTATTTT.

The CDR3 is CASSPRGHNEQFF. CDR3 coding DNA: TGTGCCAGCAGCCCTCGGGGCCACAATGAGCAGTTCTTC. The J gene is TRBJ2-1, the V gene TRBV7-2; D might be TRBD1 or TRBD2, each matching 5 bases. CDR1 is SGHTA and CDR2 is FQGNSA in the germline V gene. Trimming pared 5 bases from V and 5 bases from J, leaving 10 bases between. The CDR3 length is 13 residues. Full variable domain (remainder filled in from reference TRBV7-2 and TRBJ2-1): GAGVSQSPSNKVTEKGKDVELRCDPISGHTALYWYRQSLGQGLEFLIYFQGNSAPDKSGLPSDRFSAERTGGSVSTLTIQRTQQEDSAVYLCASSPRGHNEQFFGPGTRLTVL.

This sequence joins TRBV20-1 and TRBJ2-7, with D possibly being TRBD1 or TRBD2 (6 bases each). With 6 bases removed from V and 3 bases from J, the gap between germline ends came to 15 bases. Germline V gene sequence: CDR1 DFQATT, CDR2 SNEGSKA (reference sequence). This CDR3 has 13 residues. This chain's CDR3 is CSAPTGGGYEQYF. CDR3 nucleotides: TGCAGTGCCCCGACCGGAGGGGGCTACGAGCAGTACTTC.